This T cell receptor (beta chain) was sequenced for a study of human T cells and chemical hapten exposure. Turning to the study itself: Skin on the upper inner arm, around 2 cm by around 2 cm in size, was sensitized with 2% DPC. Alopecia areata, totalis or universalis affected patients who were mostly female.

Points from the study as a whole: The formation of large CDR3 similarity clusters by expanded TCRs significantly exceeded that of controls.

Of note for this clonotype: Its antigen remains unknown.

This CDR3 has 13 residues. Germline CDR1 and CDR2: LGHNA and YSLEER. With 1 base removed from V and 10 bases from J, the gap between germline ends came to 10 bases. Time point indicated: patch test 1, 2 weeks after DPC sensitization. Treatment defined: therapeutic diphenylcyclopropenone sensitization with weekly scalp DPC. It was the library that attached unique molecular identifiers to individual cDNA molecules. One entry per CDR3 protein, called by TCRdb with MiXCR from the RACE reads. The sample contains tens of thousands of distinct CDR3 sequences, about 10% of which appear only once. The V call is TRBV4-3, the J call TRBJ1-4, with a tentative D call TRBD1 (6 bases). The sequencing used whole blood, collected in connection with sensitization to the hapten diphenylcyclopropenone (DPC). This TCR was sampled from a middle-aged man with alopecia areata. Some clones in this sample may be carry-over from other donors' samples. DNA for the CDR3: TGCGCCAGCAGCCAAGGAGGGGGGGGAAAACTGTTTTTT. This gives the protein CASSQGGGGKLFF.